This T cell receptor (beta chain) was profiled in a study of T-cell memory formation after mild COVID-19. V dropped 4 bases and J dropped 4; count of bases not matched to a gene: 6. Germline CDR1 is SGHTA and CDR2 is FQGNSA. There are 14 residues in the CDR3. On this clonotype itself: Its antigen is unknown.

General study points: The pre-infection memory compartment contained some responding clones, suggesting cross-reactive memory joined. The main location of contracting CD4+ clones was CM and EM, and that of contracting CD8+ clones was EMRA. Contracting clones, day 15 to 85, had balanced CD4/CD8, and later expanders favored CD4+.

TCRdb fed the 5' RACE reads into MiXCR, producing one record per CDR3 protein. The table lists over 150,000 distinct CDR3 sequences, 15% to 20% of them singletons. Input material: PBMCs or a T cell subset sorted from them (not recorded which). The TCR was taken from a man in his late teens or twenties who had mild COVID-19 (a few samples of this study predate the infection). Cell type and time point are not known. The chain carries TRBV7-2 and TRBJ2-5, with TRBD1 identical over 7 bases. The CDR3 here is CASSSPTGRETQYF. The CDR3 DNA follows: TGTGCCAGCAGCTCCCCGACAGGGCGAGAGACCCAGTACTTC. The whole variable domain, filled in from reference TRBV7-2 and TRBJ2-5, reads GAGVSQSPSNKVTEKGKDVELRCDPISGHTALYWYRQSLGQGLEFLIYFQGNSAPDKSGLPSDRFSAERTGGSVSTLTIQRTQQEDSAVYLCASSSPTGRETQYFGPGTRLLVL.